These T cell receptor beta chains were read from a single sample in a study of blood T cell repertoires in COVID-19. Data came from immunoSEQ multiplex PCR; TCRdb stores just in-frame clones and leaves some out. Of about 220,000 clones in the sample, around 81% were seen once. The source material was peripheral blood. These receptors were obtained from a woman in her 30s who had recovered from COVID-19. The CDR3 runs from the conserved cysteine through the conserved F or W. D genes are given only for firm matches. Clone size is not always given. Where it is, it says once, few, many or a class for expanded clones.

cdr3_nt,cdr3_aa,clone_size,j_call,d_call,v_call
TGTGCCAGCAACCCCGTGGAGGCCAATCAGCCCCAGCATTTT,CASNPVEANQPQHF,.,TRBJ1-5,.,TRBV28
TGTGCCAGCAGCCAAGGACAGGGCCCTGGGACAGATACGCAGTATTTT,CASSQGQGPGTDTQYF,.,TRBJ2-3,TRBD1,TRBV3-1/TRBV3-2
TGCAGTGCTAGTACCGGACTGGAGTCTCAGCCCCAGCATTTT,CSASTGLESQPQHF,few,TRBJ1-5,.,TRBV20-1
TGTGCCAGCAGCTTAGGGCCAGCGGGAACGCTCTCCTACGAGCAGTACTTC,CASSLGPAGTLSYEQYF,.,TRBJ2-7,TRBD2,TRBV7-2
TGTGCCAGTGCCCACCGGCTAGCGGACTACAATGAGCAGTTCTTC,CASAHRLADYNEQFF,.,TRBJ2-1,TRBD2,TRBV19
TGCGCCAGCAGTCCTTCGAGGGGGTTTTCAGGGTTAGTTGGAAACACCATATATTTT,CASSPSRGFSGLVGNTIYF,.,TRBJ1-3,.,TRBV23-1
TGTGCCAGCAGTTACCAGGGGTCCGGGGCTTTCTTT,CASSYQGSGAFF,.,TRBJ1-1,.,TRBV28
TGTGCCAGCAGTTTTAGCGGGGTGGTCTACGAGCAGTACTTC,CASSFSGVVYEQYF,.,TRBJ2-7,TRBD2,TRBV28
TGTGCCAGTAGTATGGGGACAGGGAACACTGAAGCTTTCTTT,CASSMGTGNTEAFF,.,TRBJ1-1,TRBD1,TRBV19
TGTGCCAGCAGCTTAAGACAGGGCGACCAAGAGACCCAGTACTTC,CASSLRQGDQETQYF,many,TRBJ2-5,TRBD1,TRBV7-3
TGTGCCATCAGGAGAAGTGCCGGGACAGGGGGCACGGGGGAAGATACGCAGTATTTT,CAIRRSAGTGGTGEDTQYF,.,TRBJ2-3,TRBD1,TRBV10-3
TGTGCCTGGAGTTTATGGTCGGTTGAAAAACTGTTTTTT,CAWSLWSVEKLFF,.,TRBJ1-4,.,TRBV30
TGTGCCAGCAGCCAGGACAGAGATCAGCCCCAGCATTTT,CASSQDRDQPQHF,.,TRBJ1-5,.,TRBV5-4
TGTGCCAGCAGCTTAAATTATCCGTCCTACGAGCAGTACTTC,CASSLNYPSYEQYF,.,TRBJ2-7,.,TRBV7-3
TGTGCCAGCAGCTTATTGACACGGTTTGGCTACACCTTC,CASSLLTRFGYTF,.,TRBJ1-2,.,TRBV7-2
TGCGCCAGCAGCTTGGGAGCGGGGGGGACTAGCTCCTACAATGAGCAGTTCTTC,CASSLGAGGTSSYNEQFF,.,TRBJ2-1,TRBD2,TRBV5-1
TGTGCCAGCAGTCCCCTCGACAGGGAAGGAAGGGAGCAGTACTTC,CASSPLDREGREQYF,once,TRBJ2-7,TRBD1,TRBV28
TGTGCCAGCAGCTTAGCCGCAGGGGGCGGGGAGCAGTTCTTC,CASSLAAGGGEQFF,.,TRBJ2-1,TRBD1,TRBV11-2
TGTGCCAGCAGTTTATCGGGCAGGATCCAGGGCTACACCTTC,CASSLSGRIQGYTF,.,TRBJ1-2,.,TRBV27
TGCGCCAGCAGTGAGTCTCTATTGGCGGGAGGGCCAGATACGCAGTATTTT,CASSESLLAGGPDTQYF,.,TRBJ2-3,TRBD2,TRBV10-2
TGTGCCACCGATCCCGGGACAGGGACCTATGGCTACACCTTC,CATDPGTGTYGYTF,.,TRBJ1-2,TRBD1,TRBV2
TGTGCCAGTAGTTCCTTCCCGGGACTAGCGGGAAATTTGAACACCGGGGAGCTGTTTTTT,CASSSFPGLAGNLNTGELFF,once,TRBJ2-2,TRBD2,TRBV19
TGTGCCAGCAGTCCCTTGACTGGTGAAGATACGCAGTATTTT,CASSPLTGEDTQYF,once,TRBJ2-3,.,TRBV28
TGCGCCAGCAGCTTAGACCCCGGCAGGGCCCTCCAAGAGACCCAGTACTTC,CASSLDPGRALQETQYF,.,TRBJ2-5,.,TRBV5-1
TGTGCCAGCAGCCATGGGCAGGGTAATTCACCCCTCCACTTT,CASSHGQGNSPLHF,once,TRBJ1-6,.,TRBV3-1/TRBV3-2
TGTGCCAGCAGCCCTGGACAGTCCACCGGCTATGGCTACACCTTC,CASSPGQSTGYGYTF,.,TRBJ1-2,.,TRBV9
TGTGCCATCAGGACAAGCTCCTACGAGCAGTACTTC,CAIRTSSYEQYF,.,TRBJ2-7,.,TRBV10-3
TGTGCCAGCAGCCTACGGTCTAGCGAAAGCTCCTACAATGAGCAGTTCTTC,CASSLRSSESSYNEQFF,.,TRBJ2-1,.,TRBV11-2
TGTGCCAGCAGTTTTTCAGCGGGAATCGGCGAGCAGTACTTC,CASSFSAGIGEQYF,.,TRBJ2-7,TRBD2,TRBV27
TGCGCCAGCAGCTTGGGACCAGCGGGGGGAGACACCGGGGAGCTGTTTTTT,CASSLGPAGGDTGELFF,.,TRBJ2-2,TRBD2,TRBV5-1
TGTGCCAGCAGCTTGGGCCTAGCGGACCTCTACGAGCAGTACTTC,CASSLGLADLYEQYF,once,TRBJ2-7,TRBD2,TRBV5-5
TGTGCCAGCAGTCCCCGGGGGGCCACCTACAATGAGCAGTTCTTC,CASSPRGATYNEQFF,.,TRBJ2-1,.,TRBV5-5
TGTGCCAGCTCACCGCCCGTAGGGAGCGGCAATTCACCCCTCCACTTT,CASSPPVGSGNSPLHF,.,TRBJ1-6,.,TRBV18
TGCAGCGGTGTACTAGCGGGAGGGTCCTACGAGCAGTACTTC,CSGVLAGGSYEQYF,.,TRBJ2-7,TRBD2,TRBV29-1
TGTGCCAGCAGTGTCGGGTTCTCCGATTTGGGTCAGCCCCAGCATTTT,CASSVGFSDLGQPQHF,.,TRBJ1-5,.,TRBV6-1
TGTGCCATCAGTGAAGGCGGTCAACGCAATGAGCAGTTCTTC,CAISEGGQRNEQFF,.,TRBJ2-1,.,TRBV10-3
TGTGCCACCAGTGATCCGACAGAATCTAACTATGGCTACACCTTC,CATSDPTESNYGYTF,.,TRBJ1-2,.,TRBV24-1
TGTGCCAGCAGTCCCCCCGCCGTGTTGCGGCATTTT,CASSPPAVLRHF,.,TRBJ1-5,.,TRBV28
TGTGCCAGCAGTTTGTACAGTTACCGACAGCCCCAGCATTTT,CASSLYSYRQPQHF,.,TRBJ1-5,.,TRBV28
TGTGCCAGCAGCGTAAGAGACAGCTACAATGAGCAGTTCTTC,CASSVRDSYNEQFF,once,TRBJ2-1,.,TRBV9
TGTGCCAGCAGACCGACTAGCGGGTTGGTCACAGATACGCAGTATTTT,CASRPTSGLVTDTQYF,.,TRBJ2-3,TRBD2,TRBV28
TGTGCCAGCAGCTTTCGGAGTCAGATGAACACTGAAGCTTTCTTT,CASSFRSQMNTEAFF,.,TRBJ1-1,.,TRBV7-9
TGTGCCAGCAGCCAAGTGCGGCCTTTTAATGAAAAACTGTTTTTT,CASSQVRPFNEKLFF,.,TRBJ1-4,.,TRBV14
TGTGCCAGCAGAGGGACTAGCGGGAGGGCCTACGAGCAGTACTTC,CASRGTSGRAYEQYF,.,TRBJ2-7,TRBD2,TRBV2
TGTGCCAGCAGCTTAGAAAGAGGCACAGATACGCAGTATTTT,CASSLERGTDTQYF,once,TRBJ2-3,.,TRBV13
TGTGCCAGCAGTTTAGAGGGGGCGGGTCAGCCCCAGCATTTT,CASSLEGAGQPQHF,.,TRBJ1-5,TRBD1,TRBV6-5
TGTGCCAGCAGTTTTAGGGTCGGGGAGGGCTACACCTTC,CASSFRVGEGYTF,.,TRBJ1-2,.,TRBV12-3/TRBV12-4
TGTGCCAGCAGCCCCTGGCCGGGACTAGCGGGGGATAATGAGCAGTTCTTC,CASSPWPGLAGDNEQFF,.,TRBJ2-1,TRBD2,TRBV11-2
TGTGCCAGTGAAAGGGGGCGCATCACCCACAATGAGCAGTTCTTC,CASERGRITHNEQFF,.,TRBJ2-1,TRBD1,TRBV6-5